The 32 T cell receptor beta chains given below trace back to one sample, sequenced in a study of T cells in Graves' hyperthyroidism and ophthalmopathy. Using RNA transcripts as the source, TCR beta CDR3 regions were amplified. First-round RT-PCR of the TCR CDR3 relied on the HTBI primer set. TCRdb re-called the multiplex PCR reads with MiXCR, one entry per CDR3 protein. The sample holds approximately 430,000 distinct CDR3 sequences, 15% to 19% seen once. The sequenced sample consisted of blood. These receptors originate from a woman between 18 and 30 years old with Graves' hyperthyroidism.

This clonotype has a count of ten or more. In nucleotides, the CDR3 is TGTGCCAGCAGCTGGTCGGCGGGCAATACGTACAATGAGCAGTTCTTC. This encodes CASSWSAGNTYNEQFF. V is TRBV11-2 and J is TRBJ2-1, with D possibly being TRBD2 (5 bases). V gave up 4 bases and J gave up 4 bases, with 17 bases separating them. Germline assignment: CDR1 SGHAT and CDR2 FQNNGV. CDR3 length: 16 residues.

This clonotype was counted ten times or more. The rearrangement uses TRBV7-2 and TRBJ2-1, with D uncertain. Per the germline V gene, CDR1 is SGHTA and CDR2 is FQGNSA. This CDR3 region has 13 residues. The V end was cut by 1 base, the J end by 9 bases, with 10 bases between. This CDR3 is CASSLGYGGEQFF. The CDR3 bases are TGTGCCAGCAGCTTAGGTTATGGCGGTGAGCAGTTCTTC.

In DNA, the CDR3 is TGTGCCAGCAGTTCGTTGAATTACAATGAGCAGTTCTTC. This encodes CASSSLNYNEQFF. The rearrangement joins TRBV28 to TRBJ2-1; D remains ambiguous. Germline CDR1 is MDHEN and CDR2 is SYDVKM. Trimming stripped 4 bases from V and 4 bases from J, with 8 bases between. This CDR3 contains 13 residues.

V is TRBV7-2 and J is TRBJ2-7; D not certain. This CDR3 is 14 amino acids long. Trimming took 4 bases from V and 1 from J, leaving 11 bases between them. Germline loops: CDR1 SGHTA, CDR2 FQGNSA. The CDR3, as DNA: TGTGCCAGCAGCTGGGAAGGGTCGTCCTACGAGCAGTACTTC. Translated, it gives CASSWEGSSYEQYF.

This clonotype showed up many times. The rearrangement uses TRBV15 and TRBJ2-4, with D maybe TRBD2 (6 bases). V lost 1 base and J lost 2, with 9 bases in between. The CDR3 is made up of 15 amino acids. Germline CDR1 reads LNHNV; CDR2 reads YYDKDF (reference sequence). This CDR3 reads CATSRGGISKNIQYF. Written as DNA, the CDR3 is TGTGCCACCAGCAGAGGCGGGATTTCCAAAAACATTCAGTACTTC. Full variable domain (remainder filled in from reference TRBV15 and TRBJ2-4): DAMVIQNPRYQVTQFGKPVTLSCSQTLNHNVMYWYQQKSSQAPKLLFHYYDKDFNNEADTPDNFQSRRPNTSFCFLDIRSPGLGDTAMYLCATSRGGISKNIQYFGAGTRLSVL.

The gene calls are TRBV6-1 and TRBJ2-7; 8 nucleotides match TRBD1. V lost 5 bases, J lost 4 bases, and 7 bases stayed unmatched. This CDR3 contains 14 residues. Germline CDR1 reads MNHNS; CDR2 reads SASEGT. DNA for the CDR3: TGTGCCAGCAGTCCGACAGGGGTCCCTTACGAGCAGTACTTC. It specifies CASSPTGVPYEQYF.

The V call is TRBV2, the J call TRBJ2-2; 11 bases are shared with TRBD1. The V gene end was trimmed by 6 bases and the J gene end by 1 base; junction bases not matched to a gene: 4. Per germline, CDR1 SNHLY and CDR2 FYNNEI. This CDR3 comprises 16 residues. Here the CDR3 reads CASRWTGGVNTGELFF. CDR3 sequence (DNA): TGTGCCAGCAGGTGGACAGGGGGCGTGAACACCGGGGAGCTGTTTTTT.

The sample holds a few counts of this clonotype. The rearrangement links TRBV5-1 to TRBJ2-1, with 7 bases fitting TRBD2. Germline V lookup: CDR1 SGHRS, CDR2 YFSETQ. The CDR3 has 15 residues. The ends lost 3 bases at V and 6 bases at J; junction bases unmatched: 9. DNA for the CDR3: TGCGCCAGCAGCTCTCTAGCGGATGGGGGCAATGAGCAGTTCTTC. Translated, it gives CASSSLADGGNEQFF.

V is TRBV6-1 and J is TRBJ2-7; 11 bases are shared with TRBD2. The J segment lost 4 bases and the V segment lost 5 bases, leaving 10 bases of the junction unmatched. In germline, CDR1 is MNHNS, CDR2 SASEGT. The CDR3 length is 16 residues. The CDR3 spells CASSLWTSGPGYEQYF. The CDR3 DNA reads as TGTGCCAGCAGTCTCTGGACTAGCGGGCCGGGGTACGAGCAGTACTTC.

The chain is built from TRBV11-2 and TRBJ2-2; tentative D call: TRBD2 (6 bases). With 5 bases removed from V and 1 base from J, the gap between germline ends came to 11 bases. From germline, CDR1 is SGHAT and CDR2 FQNNGV. The CDR3 sequence is 15 residues long. The CDR3 region is CASSTRDWNTGELFF. CDR3 nucleotide sequence: TGTGCCAGCAGCACCCGGGACTGGAACACCGGGGAGCTGTTTTTT.

This clonotype was detected a few times. The V gene is TRBV3-1, the J gene TRBJ1-6; maybe TRBD1 (5 bases). Germline V gene lookup returns CDR1 LGHDT and CDR2 YNNKEL (reference sequence). Deletions cut 1 base from V and 10 bases from J, with 14 bases between. This CDR3 contains 15 residues. CDR3 DNA: TGTGCCAGCAGCCAAGGCGGCCAGGGAGGGTCACCCCTCCACTTT. Translating gives CASSQGGQGGSPLHF.

This clonotype came up many times. Here the CDR3 reads CSADRDYADNEQFF. The CDR3 region has the DNA TGCAGCGCCGACCGGGACTACGCCGACAATGAGCAGTTCTTC. The chain combines TRBV29-1 with TRBJ2-1; 7 positions match TRBD2. The CDR3 loop spans 14 amino acids. Losses at the gene ends were 7 bases for V and 5 bases for J; bases not matched to a gene: 11. From germline, CDR1 is SQVTM and CDR2 ANQGSEA.

J is TRBJ2-3 and V is TRBV24-1, with a possible D match to TRBD2 (6 bases). The germline V and J ends were trimmed by 4 bases and 0 bases, with 13 bases remaining between them. In germline, CDR1 is KGHDR, CDR2 SFDVKD. The CDR3 has 16 amino acids. The CDR3 sequence is CATSEDLATSTDTQYF. CDR3 coding DNA: TGTGCCACCAGTGAAGATCTAGCGACAAGCACAGATACGCAGTATTTT.

This clonotype appeared many times. CDR3 region: CASSLNTGELFF. CDR3 in DNA: TGTGCCAGCAGCTTAAACACCGGGGAGCTGTTTTTT. This rearrangement joins TRBV28 to TRBJ2-2; D not certain. Trimming took 6 bases from V and 2 from J, leaving 4 bases between them. CDR3 length: 12 amino acids. Germline assignment: CDR1 MDHEN and CDR2 SYDVKM.

As concerns this clonotype: A single base separates this from a much larger clone, so it may be a read error. The J gene is TRBJ2-1, the V gene TRBV3-1; D gene unclear. V lost 4 bases and J 3 bases, leaving 19 bases between the germline ends. In germline, CDR1 is LGHDT, CDR2 YNNKEL (reference sequence). The CDR3 is made up of 17 amino acids. CDR3 amino acids: CASSLSWASSNYNEQFF. CDR3 nucleotides: TGTGCCAGCAGCCTTTCCTGGGCCTCTTCGAACTACAATGAGCAGTTCTTC.

In its sample, this clonotype was seen many times. The chain employs TRBV6-1 and TRBJ1-3, with 8 bases that match TRBD1. Germline CDR1 and CDR2: MNHNS and SASEGT. The length of the CDR3 is 16 residues. V was pared by 5 bases and J by 0 bases, with 6 bases of the junction left unmatched. The DNA for the CDR3 is TGTGCCAGCAGTCCGACAGGGGCGAGCTCTGGAAACACCATATATTTT. Residues: CASSPTGASSGNTIYF.

The chain combines TRBV19 with TRBJ2-7, with D hard to call. Trimming shortened V by 3 bases and J by 3 bases, and 21 bases separated the two germline ends. The CDR3 is 17 amino acids. CDR1 LNHDA and CDR2 SQIVND come from the germline V gene (reference sequence). The CDR3 is CASSILHTSVNFYEQYF. The CDR3 nucleotides are TGTGCCAGTAGTATCCTCCACACATCGGTGAATTTCTACGAGCAGTACTTC.

This clonotype was seen more than once but under ten times. The J gene is TRBJ1-6, the V gene TRBV29-1, with D possibly TRBD1 on 6 matching bases. Trimming pared 7 bases from V and 3 bases from J, leaving 16 bases between. This CDR3 region has 15 residues. CDR1 and CDR2 from the germline V gene are SQVTM and ANQGSEA. In nucleotides, the CDR3 is TGCAGCGCTCGAGAAGAGACAGGCTATAATTCACCCCTCCACTTT. Amino acids: CSAREETGYNSPLHF.

This clonotype occurred a few times. The rearrangement uses TRBV27 and TRBJ2-4; no clear D. Trimming cost V 5 bases and J 7 bases, with 9 bases left between them. This CDR3 is 12 amino acids long. CDR1 and CDR2 (germline): MNHEY, SMNVEV (reference sequence). Here the CDR3 reads CASSRSGNIQYF. In DNA, the CDR3 is TGTGCCAGCAGTCGGTCCGGGAACATTCAGTACTTC.

This clonotype appeared a few times. The gene calls are TRBV6-2 or TRBV6-3 and TRBJ2-7; 7 bases match TRBD2. The V gene end was trimmed by 7 bases and the J gene end by 1 base; junction bases not matched to a gene: 10. CDR1 is MNHEY, CDR2 SVGEGT, per germline. The CDR3 runs 15 residues. Written as DNA, the CDR3 is TGTGCCAGCACTAACGCGGGGGTTGGGTCCTACGAGCAGTACTTC. It codes for CASTNAGVGSYEQYF.

The V call is TRBV5-1, the J call TRBJ1-2; maybe TRBD1 (5 bases). In germline, CDR1 is SGHRS, CDR2 YFSETQ. The CDR3 contains 15 residues. The V and J ends lost 0 bases and 6 bases respectively, with 15 bases between them. CDR3 nucleotides: TGCGCCAGCAGCTTGGAGGACCCCAGGGTTGATGGCTACACCTTC. This gives the protein CASSLEDPRVDGYTF.

V usage is TRBV7-9 and J usage is TRBJ2-6; perhaps TRBD1 as D (5 bases). V was clipped by 2 bases and J by 0 bases, with 8 bases between them. The CDR3 is 16 amino acids. Germline V lookup: CDR1 SEHNR, CDR2 FQNEAQ (reference sequence). This chain's CDR3 is CASSLQGDSGANVLTF. CDR3 nucleotides: TGTGCCAGCAGCTTACAGGGCGACTCTGGGGCCAACGTCCTGACTTTC.

The chain is built from TRBV7-2 and TRBJ2-2; D remains ambiguous. Per germline, CDR1 SGHTA and CDR2 FQGNSA. Trimming pared 5 bases from V and 0 bases from J, leaving 16 bases between. This CDR3 region has 17 residues. The CDR3 here is CASSPITGRPNTGELFF. CDR3 DNA sequence: TGTGCCAGCAGCCCCATCACTGGACGGCCGAACACCGGGGAGCTGTTTTTT.

The sample holds a few counts of this clonotype. The V gene is TRBV4-1, the J gene TRBJ1-4; 8 nucleotides align to TRBD1. CDR3 length: 15 amino acids. Germline loops: CDR1 MGHRA, CDR2 YSYEKL. V gave up 4 bases and J gave up 7 bases; unmatched junction bases: 8. CDR3 in DNA: TGCGCCAGCAGCCCCGACAGGGGATGGGGTGAAAAACTGTTTTTT. It encodes CASSPDRGWGEKLFF.

The V gene is TRBV5-1, the J gene TRBJ1-4, with 8 bases aligning to TRBD1. This CDR3 region has 15 residues. V trimming: 5 bases; J trimming: 6 bases; junction bases outside the gene matches: 9. CDR1 is SGHRS and CDR2 is YFSETQ in the germline V gene. CDR3 sequence: CASSLTGANHEKLFF. DNA of the CDR3: TGCGCCAGCAGTTTGACAGGGGCTAACCATGAAAAACTGTTTTTT.

On this clonotype: Mismatch with germline at one junction end may stem from a read error. V is TRBV3-1 and J is TRBJ2-7; D remains unclear. CDR3 length: 9 amino acids. Germline V lookup: CDR1 LGHDT, CDR2 YNNKEL (reference sequence). CDR3 nucleotide sequence: TGTGCCAGCAGCCAAGGGCCCCCCTTC. It codes for CASSQGPPF.

This clonotype was found a few times. The gene calls are TRBV7-2 and TRBJ2-5; tentatively, D is TRBD1 (5 bases). In germline, CDR1 is SGHTA, CDR2 FQGNSA. This CDR3 spans 17 amino acids. The ends were cut back, 1 base at V and 5 bases at J, with 20 bases in the middle. CDR3 residues: CASSLGSGLGTRETQYF. CDR3 coding DNA: TGTGCCAGCAGCTTAGGATCAGGGCTAGGAACGAGGGAGACCCAGTACTTC.

This clonotype was observed many times. The genes are TRBV2 and TRBJ2-5; 7 positions match TRBD1. The CDR3 length is 15 residues. Germline CDR1 is SNHLY and CDR2 is FYNNEI. The ends lost 4 bases at V and 0 bases at J; junction bases unmatched: 5. The CDR3 nucleotides read TGTGCCAGCAGTGGCCGGGACAGCTACCAAGAGACCCAGTACTTC. Translating gives CASSGRDSYQETQYF.

The J gene is TRBJ2-1, the V gene TRBV7-3; 12 bases map to TRBD2. CDR1 is SGHTA, CDR2 FQGTGA, per germline. The CDR3 has 16 residues. Germline trimming cut 4 bases from V and 7 bases from J; bases unmatched to any gene: 8. The CDR3 nucleotides are TGTGCCAGCAGCTCCCGGGCTAGCGGGGGGGAGAATGAGCAGTTCTTC. Its translation is CASSSRASGGENEQFF.

V and J are TRBV10-3 and TRBJ2-7; D perhaps matches TRBD1 (6 bases). V lost 10 bases, J lost 2 bases, and 21 bases lay in between. Germline loops: CDR1 ENHRY, CDR2 SYGVKD. The CDR3 loop spans 15 amino acids. CDR3 loop: CATSSNTRGPYEQYF. CDR3 DNA sequence: TGTGCCACTTCATCAAATACCAGGGGCCCCTACGAGCAGTACTTC.

The J gene is TRBJ1-1, the V gene TRBV6-1; 9 bases are a match to TRBD1. From germline, CDR1 is MNHNS and CDR2 SASEGT. This CDR3 is built from 16 residues. Trimming cost V 6 bases and J 3 bases; bases outside gene matches: 11. CDR3 sequence: CASRGTGTGLDTEAFF. CDR3 coding DNA: TGTGCCAGCAGAGGGACAGGGACAGGGCTTGACACTGAAGCTTTCTTT.

This clonotype was recorded many times. V and J are TRBV5-1 and TRBJ2-7; 9 bases match TRBD1. In germline, CDR1 is SGHRS, CDR2 YFSETQ. With 0 bases clipped from V and 5 bases from J, the junction kept 6 bases outside the gene matches. The CDR3 is 15 residues long. The CDR3 sequence is CASSLAWTGDNEQYF. The DNA for the CDR3 is TGCGCCAGCAGCTTGGCCTGGACAGGGGACAACGAGCAGTACTTC.